The next 9 T cell receptor beta chains were all read from a single sample in a study of T-cell reconstitution after alpha-beta-depleted transplantation in children. Using unique molecular identifiers, the investigators prepared the TCRbeta library. TCRdb recomputed calls from the PCR reads with MiXCR, one row per CDR3 protein. The sample lists about 440,000 distinct CDR3 sequences, 43% occurring once. Specimen: PBMCs, collected before TCRalphabeta/CD19-depleted stem cell transplant. These receptors were taken from a girl aged 2 to 9 with aplastic anemia, due to receive a stem cell transplant.

J is TRBJ2-3 and V is TRBV4-2; 8 nucleotides line up with TRBD2. This CDR3 comprises 19 residues. V was pared by 4 bases and J by 1 base, with 16 bases of the junction left unmatched. The germline V gene encodes CDR1 LGHNA and CDR2 YNFKEQ. CDR3 in amino acids: CASSPGDAGPGLGTDTQYF. The CDR3 region has the DNA TGTGCCAGCAGCCCCGGGGATGCAGGGCCGGGACTAGGCACAGATACGCAGTATTTT.

The chain links TRBV20-1 to TRBJ2-5, with TRBD1 as a possible D gene (6 bases). Germline CDR1 DFQATT, CDR2 SNEGSKA (reference sequence). CDR3 size: 14 residues. The V end was cut by 1 base, the J end by 4 bases, with 13 bases between. The CDR3 region is CSARGPGVAETQYF. The DNA for the CDR3 is TGCAGTGCTAGAGGTCCAGGGGTTGCAGAGACCCAGTACTTC.

The chain uses TRBV5-1 and TRBJ2-3; 7 nucleotides align to TRBD2. CDR3 length: 16 amino acids. The V gene's germline CDR1 is SGHRS and CDR2 YFSETQ. The ends lost 0 bases at V and 1 base at J; junction bases unmatched: 5. The DNA of the CDR3 is TGCGCCAGCAGCTTGGCTGAGCTAGCGGGCACAGATACGCAGTATTTT. It encodes CASSLAELAGTDTQYF.

This clonotype was seen repeatedly, ten times or more. This rearrangement joins TRBV6-2 or TRBV6-3 to TRBJ2-5, with D unresolved. The CDR3 has 14 residues. Germline V gene sequence: CDR1 MNHEY, CDR2 SVGEGT. V was pared by 1 base and J by 5 bases, with 11 bases between. The CDR3 coding sequence is TGTGCCAGCAGTTACTGGCTATTGGGGGAGACCCAGTACTTC. Residues: CASSYWLLGETQYF.

This clonotype was recorded only once. This chain links TRBV12-3 or TRBV12-4 with TRBJ1-2; no clear D. The CDR3 has 15 amino acids. V was pared by 4 bases and J by 1 base, with 13 bases between. The CDR3 sequence: CASSSRTPVNYGYTF. For the CDR3, the DNA is TGTGCCAGCAGTTCTAGGACCCCGGTTAACTATGGCTACACCTTC.

This chain connects TRBV10-3 to TRBJ2-7, with D possibly TRBD2 on 6 matching bases. CDR1 and CDR2 from the germline V gene are ENHRY and SYGVKD. The CDR3 totals 13 residues. Trimming removed 7 bases at V and 5 bases at J, with 15 bases between. CDR3 region: CAIMEGPPDEQYF. The CDR3 nucleotides are TGTGCCATCATGGAGGGGCCGCCTGACGAGCAGTACTTC.

The genes are TRBV28 and TRBJ1-4, with D uncertain. The CDR3 contains 13 residues. The germline gives CDR1 MDHEN, CDR2 SYDVKM. V dropped 7 bases and J dropped 2 bases, with 8 bases sitting between them. In DNA, the CDR3 is TGTGCCAGCAACGATTATACTAATGAAAAACTGTTTTTT. Its translation is CASNDYTNEKLFF.

V gene TRBV7-9 combines with J gene TRBJ2-7; 10 bases match TRBD2. The CDR3 contains 15 residues. The germline V gene encodes CDR1 SEHNR and CDR2 FQNEAQ (reference sequence). The ends lost 0 bases at V and 6 bases at J; junction bases unmatched: 5. The CDR3 reads CASSLAGTSALEQYF. DNA for the CDR3: TGTGCCAGCAGCTTAGCCGGGACTAGCGCCCTCGAGCAGTACTTC.

V usage is TRBV27 and J usage is TRBJ1-1; D might be TRBD1 (6 bases). Germline V gene lookup returns CDR1 MNHEY and CDR2 SMNVEV (reference sequence). V was pared by 2 bases and J by 2 bases, with 9 bases between. This CDR3 has 14 amino acids. This CDR3 is CASSLRGFNTEAFF. In DNA, the CDR3 is TGTGCCAGCAGTTTAAGGGGGTTTAACACTGAAGCTTTCTTT.